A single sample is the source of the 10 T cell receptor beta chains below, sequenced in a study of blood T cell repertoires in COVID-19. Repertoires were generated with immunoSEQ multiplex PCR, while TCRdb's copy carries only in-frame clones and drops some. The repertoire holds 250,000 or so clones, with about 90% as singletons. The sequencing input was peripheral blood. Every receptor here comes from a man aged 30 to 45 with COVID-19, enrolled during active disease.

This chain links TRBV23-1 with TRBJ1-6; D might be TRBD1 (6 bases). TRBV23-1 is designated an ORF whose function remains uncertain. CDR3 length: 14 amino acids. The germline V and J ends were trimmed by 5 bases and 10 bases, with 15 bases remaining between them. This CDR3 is CASSSGRGWSPLHF. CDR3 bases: TGCGCCAGCAGTTCGGGCAGGGGATGGTCACCCCTCCACTTT.

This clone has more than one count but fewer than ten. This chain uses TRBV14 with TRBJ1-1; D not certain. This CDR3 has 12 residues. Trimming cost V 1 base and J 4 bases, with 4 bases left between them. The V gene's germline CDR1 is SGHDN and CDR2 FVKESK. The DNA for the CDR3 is TGTGCCAGCAGCCAAGTCGGCACTGAAGCTTTCTTT. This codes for CASSQVGTEAFF.

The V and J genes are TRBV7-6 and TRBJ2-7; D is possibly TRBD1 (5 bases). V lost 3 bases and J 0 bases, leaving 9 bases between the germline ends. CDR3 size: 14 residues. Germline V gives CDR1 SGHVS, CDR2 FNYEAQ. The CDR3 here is CASSLGPDSYEQYF. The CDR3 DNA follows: TGTGCCAGCAGCTTGGGGCCGGACTCCTACGAGCAGTACTTC.

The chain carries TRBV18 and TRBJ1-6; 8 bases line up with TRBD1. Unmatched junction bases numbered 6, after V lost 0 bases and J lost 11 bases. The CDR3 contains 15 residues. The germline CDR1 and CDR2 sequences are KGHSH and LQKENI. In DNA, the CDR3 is TGTGCCAGCTCACCACCGACTGGACAGGGAACACCCCTCCACTTT. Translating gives CASSPPTGQGTPLHF. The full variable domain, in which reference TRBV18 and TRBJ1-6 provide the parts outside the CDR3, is NAGVMQNPRHLVRRRGQEARLRCSPMKGHSHVYWYRQLPEEGLKFMVYLQKENIIDESGMPKERFSAEFPKEGPSILRIQQVVRGDSAAYFCASSPPTGQGTPLHFGNGTRLTVT.

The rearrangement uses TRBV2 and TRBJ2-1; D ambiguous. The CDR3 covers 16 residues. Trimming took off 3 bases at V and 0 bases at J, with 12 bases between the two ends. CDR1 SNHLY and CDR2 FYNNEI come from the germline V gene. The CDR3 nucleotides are TGTGCCAGCAGTGACTGGCCAAACAGCTCCTACAATGAGCAGTTCTTC. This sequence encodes CASSDWPNSSYNEQFF.

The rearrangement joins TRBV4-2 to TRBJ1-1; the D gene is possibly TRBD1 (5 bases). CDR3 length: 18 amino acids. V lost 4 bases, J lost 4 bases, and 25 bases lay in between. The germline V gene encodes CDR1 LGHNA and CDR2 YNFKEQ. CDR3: CASSRPSSGGSVPTEAFF. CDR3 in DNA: TGTGCCAGCAGCCGCCCTTCATCGGGGGGGTCAGTCCCCACTGAAGCTTTCTTT.

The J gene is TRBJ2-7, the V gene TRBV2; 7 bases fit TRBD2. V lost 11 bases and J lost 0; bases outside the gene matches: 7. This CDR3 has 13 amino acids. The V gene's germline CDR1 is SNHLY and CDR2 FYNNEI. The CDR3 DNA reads TGTGCCGGCCTCCGGGACTACTCCTACGAGCAGTACTTC. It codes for CAGLRDYSYEQYF.

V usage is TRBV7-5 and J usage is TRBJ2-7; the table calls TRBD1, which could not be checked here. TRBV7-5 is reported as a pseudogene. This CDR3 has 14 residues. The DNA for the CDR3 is TGTGTCAGAAGCCGCAGGGGGAGCTCCTACGAGCAGTACTTC. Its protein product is CVRSRRGSSYEQYF.

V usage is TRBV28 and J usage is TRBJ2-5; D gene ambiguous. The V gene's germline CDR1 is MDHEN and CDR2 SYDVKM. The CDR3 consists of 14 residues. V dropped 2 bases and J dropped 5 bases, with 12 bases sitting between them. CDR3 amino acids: CASSLGIRSETQYF. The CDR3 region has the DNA TGTGCCAGCAGTTTAGGCATACGGAGCGAGACCCAGTACTTC.

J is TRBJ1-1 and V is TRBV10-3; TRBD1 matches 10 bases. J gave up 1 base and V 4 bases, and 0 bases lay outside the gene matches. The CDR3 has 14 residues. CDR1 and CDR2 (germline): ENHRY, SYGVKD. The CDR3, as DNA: TGTGCCATCAGTGGGACAGGGGGGAACACTGAAGCTTTCTTT. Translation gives CAISGTGGNTEAFF.